This T cell receptor (beta chain) is drawn from a study of OX40 agonist ivuxolimab in advanced cancers. The study's findings and limits: More expanded clones were seen, on average, in CD8+ T cells than in CD4+.

Profiling relied on immunoSEQ multiplex PCR, and the TCRdb table lists in-frame clones only, not all of them. Of about 54,000 clones listed, around 90% are singletons. On this clone: Its antigen is unknown.

Germline trimming cut 5 bases from V and 4 bases from J; bases unmatched to any gene: 7. The CDR3 runs 14 residues. CDR1 SGHVS and CDR2 FQNEAQ come from the germline V gene. Blood got drawn at baseline, again on cycle 4 day 1, and then on cycle 7 day 1. The origin of this receptor is an adult with an advanced solid tumor such as melanoma, head and neck, liver or kidney cancer. The chain links TRBV7-8 to TRBJ1-2, with TRBD1 identical over 7 bases. The sequences come from CD4+ or CD8+ T cells sorted from blood, collected in a trial of the OX40 agonist ivuxolimab. This chain's CDR3 is CASSPGQAPYGYTF. The CDR3 coding sequence is TGTGCCAGCAGCCCTGGACAGGCCCCCTATGGCTACACCTTC.